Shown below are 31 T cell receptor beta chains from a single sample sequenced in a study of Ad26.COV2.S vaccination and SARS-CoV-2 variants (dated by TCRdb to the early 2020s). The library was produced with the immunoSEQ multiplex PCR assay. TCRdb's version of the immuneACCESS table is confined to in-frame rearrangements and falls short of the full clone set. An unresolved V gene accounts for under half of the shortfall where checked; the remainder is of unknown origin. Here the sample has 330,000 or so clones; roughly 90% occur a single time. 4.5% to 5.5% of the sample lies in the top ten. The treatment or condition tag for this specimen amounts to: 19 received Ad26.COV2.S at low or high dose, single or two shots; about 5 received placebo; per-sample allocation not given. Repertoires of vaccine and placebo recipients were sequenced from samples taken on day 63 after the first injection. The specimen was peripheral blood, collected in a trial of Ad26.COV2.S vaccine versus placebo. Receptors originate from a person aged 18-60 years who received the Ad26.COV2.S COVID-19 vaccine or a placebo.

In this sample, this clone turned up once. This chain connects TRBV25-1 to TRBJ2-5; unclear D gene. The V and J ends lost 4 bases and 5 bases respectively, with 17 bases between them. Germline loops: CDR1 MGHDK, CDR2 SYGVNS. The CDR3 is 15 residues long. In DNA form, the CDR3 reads TGTGCCAGCAGTGCTGGGCCAGGTGGATATGAGACCCAGTACTTC. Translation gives CASSAGPGGYETQYF.

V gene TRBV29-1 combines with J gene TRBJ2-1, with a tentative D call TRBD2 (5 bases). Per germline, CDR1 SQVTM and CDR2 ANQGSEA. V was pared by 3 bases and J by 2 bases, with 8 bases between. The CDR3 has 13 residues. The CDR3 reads CSVERATYNEQFF. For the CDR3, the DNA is TGCAGCGTTGAGAGGGCTACCTACAATGAGCAGTTCTTC.

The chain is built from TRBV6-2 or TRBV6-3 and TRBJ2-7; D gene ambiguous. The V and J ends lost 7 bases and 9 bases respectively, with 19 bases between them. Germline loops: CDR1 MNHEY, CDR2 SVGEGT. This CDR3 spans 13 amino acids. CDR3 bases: TGTGCCAGCACCCCCGAACGGCTCGAGGTGCAGTACGTC. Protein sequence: CASTPERLEVQYV.

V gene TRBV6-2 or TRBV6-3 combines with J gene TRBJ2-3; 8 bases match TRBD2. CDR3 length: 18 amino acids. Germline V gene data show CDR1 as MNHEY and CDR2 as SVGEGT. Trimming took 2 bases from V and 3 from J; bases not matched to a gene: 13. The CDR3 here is CASSYTLGSGSGTDTQYF. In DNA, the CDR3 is TGTGCCAGCAGTTACACTTTGGGAAGCGGGAGTGGAACAGATACGCAGTATTTT.

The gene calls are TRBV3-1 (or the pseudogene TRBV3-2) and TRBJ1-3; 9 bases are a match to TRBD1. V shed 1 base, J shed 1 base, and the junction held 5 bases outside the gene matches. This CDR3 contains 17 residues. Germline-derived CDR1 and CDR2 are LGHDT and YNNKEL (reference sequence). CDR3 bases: TGTGCCAGCAGCCAAGGCCGGGACAGGGTGTCTGGAAACACCATATATTTT. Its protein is CASSQGRDRVSGNTIYF.

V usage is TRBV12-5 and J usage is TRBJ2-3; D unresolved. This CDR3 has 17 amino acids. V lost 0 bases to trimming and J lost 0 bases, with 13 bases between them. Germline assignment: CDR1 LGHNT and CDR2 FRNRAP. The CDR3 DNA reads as TGTGCTAGTGGTTTGGTCGTAAGATTAACAAGCACAGATACGCAGTATTTT. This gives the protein CASGLVVRLTSTDTQYF.

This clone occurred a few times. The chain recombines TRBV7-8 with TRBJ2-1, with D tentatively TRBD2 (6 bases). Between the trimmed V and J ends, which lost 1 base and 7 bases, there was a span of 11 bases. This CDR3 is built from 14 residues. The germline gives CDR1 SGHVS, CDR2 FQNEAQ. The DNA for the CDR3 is TGTGCCAGCAGCTTAGGCGGGACTTTTAATGAGCAGTTCTTC. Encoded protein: CASSLGGTFNEQFF.

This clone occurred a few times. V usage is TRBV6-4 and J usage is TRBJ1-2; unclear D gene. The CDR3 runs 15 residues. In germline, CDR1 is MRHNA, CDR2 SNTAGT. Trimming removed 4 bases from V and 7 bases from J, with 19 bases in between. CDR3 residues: CASSVEGAGMSGYTF. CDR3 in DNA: TGTGCCAGCAGTGTTGAGGGAGCTGGCATGAGTGGCTACACCTTC.

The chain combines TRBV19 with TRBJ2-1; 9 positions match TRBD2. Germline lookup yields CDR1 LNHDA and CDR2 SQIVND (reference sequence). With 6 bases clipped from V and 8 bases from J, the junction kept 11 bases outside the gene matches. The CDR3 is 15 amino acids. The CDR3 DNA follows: TGTGCCAGTAGGATTACCGGGACTAGCCCGCATGAGCAGTTCTTC. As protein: CASRITGTSPHEQFF.

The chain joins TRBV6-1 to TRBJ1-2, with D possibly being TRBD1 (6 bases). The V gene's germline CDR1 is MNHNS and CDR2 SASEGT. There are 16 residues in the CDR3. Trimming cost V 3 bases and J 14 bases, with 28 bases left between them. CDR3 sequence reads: CASSDPGLWTETSNTF. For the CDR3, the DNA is TGTGCCAGCAGTGACCCCGGATTATGGACAGAGACCTCGAATACCTTC.

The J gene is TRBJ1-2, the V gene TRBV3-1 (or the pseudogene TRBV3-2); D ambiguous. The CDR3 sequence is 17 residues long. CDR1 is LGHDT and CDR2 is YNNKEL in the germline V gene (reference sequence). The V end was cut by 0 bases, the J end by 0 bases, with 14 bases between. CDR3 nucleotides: TGTGCCAGCAGCCAAGACAGCGTTATCCTGGCTAACTATGGCTACACCTTC. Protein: CASSQDSVILANYGYTF.

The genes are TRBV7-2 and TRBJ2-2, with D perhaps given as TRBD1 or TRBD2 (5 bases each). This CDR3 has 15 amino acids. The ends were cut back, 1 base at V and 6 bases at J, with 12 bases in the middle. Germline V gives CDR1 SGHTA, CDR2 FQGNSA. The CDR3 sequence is CASSLDPGSSGELFF. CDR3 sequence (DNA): TGTGCCAGCAGCTTAGATCCAGGGAGCTCCGGGGAGCTGTTTTTT.

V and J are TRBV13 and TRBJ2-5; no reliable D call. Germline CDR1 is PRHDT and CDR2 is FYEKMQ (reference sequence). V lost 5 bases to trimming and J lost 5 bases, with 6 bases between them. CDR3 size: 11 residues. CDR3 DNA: TGTGCCAGCAGCCCCCGGGAGACCCAGTACTTC. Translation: CASSPRETQYF.

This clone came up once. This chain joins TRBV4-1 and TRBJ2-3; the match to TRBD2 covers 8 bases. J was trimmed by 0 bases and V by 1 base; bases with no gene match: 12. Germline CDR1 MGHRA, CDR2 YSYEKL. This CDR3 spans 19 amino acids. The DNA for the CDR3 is TGCGCCAGCAGCCAAGTGGGCGCGGGGGGTACACCTAGCACAGATACGCAGTATTTT. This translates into CASSQVGAGGTPSTDTQYF.

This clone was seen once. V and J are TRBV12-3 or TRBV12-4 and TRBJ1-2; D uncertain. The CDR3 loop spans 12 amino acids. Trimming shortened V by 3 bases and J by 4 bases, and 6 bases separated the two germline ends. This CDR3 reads CASSFQSYGYTF. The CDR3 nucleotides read TGTGCCAGCAGTTTTCAGTCCTATGGCTACACCTTC.

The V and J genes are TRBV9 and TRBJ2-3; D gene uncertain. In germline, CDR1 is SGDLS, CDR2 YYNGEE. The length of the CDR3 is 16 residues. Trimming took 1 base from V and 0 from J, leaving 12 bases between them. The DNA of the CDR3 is TGTGCCAGCAGCGTAACTGGCACAGTAAGCACAGATACGCAGTATTTT. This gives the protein CASSVTGTVSTDTQYF.

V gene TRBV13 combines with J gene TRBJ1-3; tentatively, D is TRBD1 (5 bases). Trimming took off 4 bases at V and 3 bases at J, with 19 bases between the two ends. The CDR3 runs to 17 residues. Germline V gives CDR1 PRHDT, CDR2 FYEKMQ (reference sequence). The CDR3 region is CASSYPSGPRSGNTIYF. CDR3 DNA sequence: TGTGCCAGCAGCTACCCCTCGGGGCCTCGCAGTGGAAACACCATATATTTT.

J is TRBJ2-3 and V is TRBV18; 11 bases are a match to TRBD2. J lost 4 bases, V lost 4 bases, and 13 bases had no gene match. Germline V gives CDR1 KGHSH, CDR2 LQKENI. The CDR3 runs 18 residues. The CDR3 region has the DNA TGTGCCAGCTCACTCCTAATCGTCGGGACTAGCGGATCAGATACGCAGTATTTT. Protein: CASSLLIVGTSGSDTQYF.

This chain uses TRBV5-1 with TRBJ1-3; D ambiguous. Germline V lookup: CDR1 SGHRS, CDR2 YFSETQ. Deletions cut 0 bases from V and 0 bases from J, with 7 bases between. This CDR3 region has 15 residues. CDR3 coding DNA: TGCGCCAGCAGCTTGGTTGGTGACTCTGGAAACACCATATATTTT. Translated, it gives CASSLVGDSGNTIYF.

CDR3 loop: CASSPTAGHEKLFF. The CDR3 coding sequence is TGTGCCAGCAGCCCGACGGCTGGCCATGAAAAACTGTTTTTT. The rearrangement links TRBV11-2 to TRBJ1-4; no clear D gene. CDR1 is SGHAT, CDR2 FQNNGV, per germline. Trimming pared 5 bases from V and 6 bases from J, leaving 13 bases between. CDR3 length: 14 amino acids.

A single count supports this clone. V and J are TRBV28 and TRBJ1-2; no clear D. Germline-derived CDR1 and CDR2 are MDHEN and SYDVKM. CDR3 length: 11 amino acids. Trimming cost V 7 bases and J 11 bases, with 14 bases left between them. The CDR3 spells CASNTAGRYTF. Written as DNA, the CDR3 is TGTGCCAGCAATACCGCCGGACGATACACCTTC.

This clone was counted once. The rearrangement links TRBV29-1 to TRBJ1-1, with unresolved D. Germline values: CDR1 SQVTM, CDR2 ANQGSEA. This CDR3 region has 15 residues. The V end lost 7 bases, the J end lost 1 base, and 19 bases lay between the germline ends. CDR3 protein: CSAEALLDKNTEAFF. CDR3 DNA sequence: TGCAGCGCCGAAGCCCTACTAGACAAGAACACTGAAGCTTTCTTT.

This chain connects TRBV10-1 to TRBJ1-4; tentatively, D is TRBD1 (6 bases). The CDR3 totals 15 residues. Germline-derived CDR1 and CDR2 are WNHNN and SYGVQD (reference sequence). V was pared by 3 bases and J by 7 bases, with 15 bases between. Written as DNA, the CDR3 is TGCGCCAGCAGTGAATTGTCAGGGGAAGCTGAAAAACTGTTTTTT. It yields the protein CASSELSGEAEKLFF.

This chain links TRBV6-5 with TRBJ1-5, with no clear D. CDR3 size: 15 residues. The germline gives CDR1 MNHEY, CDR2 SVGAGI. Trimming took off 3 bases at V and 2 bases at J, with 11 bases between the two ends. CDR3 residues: CASSYTGLGNQPQHF. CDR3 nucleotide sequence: TGTGCCAGCAGTTATACGGGGTTAGGCAATCAGCCCCAGCATTTT.

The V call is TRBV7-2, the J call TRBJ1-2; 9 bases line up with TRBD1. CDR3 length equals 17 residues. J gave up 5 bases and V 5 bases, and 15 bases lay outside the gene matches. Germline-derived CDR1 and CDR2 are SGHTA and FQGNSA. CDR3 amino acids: CASSQPTGTGSQYGYTF. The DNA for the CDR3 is TGTGCCAGCAGCCAACCCACCGGGACAGGGAGCCAATATGGCTACACCTTC.

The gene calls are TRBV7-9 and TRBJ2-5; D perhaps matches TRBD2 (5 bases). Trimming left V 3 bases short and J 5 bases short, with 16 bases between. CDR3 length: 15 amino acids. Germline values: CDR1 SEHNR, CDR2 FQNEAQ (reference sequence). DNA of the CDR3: TGTGCCAGCAGCTTTAATCAAAGGAGGAAGGAGACCCAGTACTTC. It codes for CASSFNQRRKETQYF.

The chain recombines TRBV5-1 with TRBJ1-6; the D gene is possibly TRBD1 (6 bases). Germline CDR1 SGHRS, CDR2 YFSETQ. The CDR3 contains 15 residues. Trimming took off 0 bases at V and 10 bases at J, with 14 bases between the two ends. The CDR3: CASSLGGAGRSPLHF. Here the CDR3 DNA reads TGCGCCAGCAGCTTGGGGGGGGCGGGTCGATCACCCCTCCACTTT.

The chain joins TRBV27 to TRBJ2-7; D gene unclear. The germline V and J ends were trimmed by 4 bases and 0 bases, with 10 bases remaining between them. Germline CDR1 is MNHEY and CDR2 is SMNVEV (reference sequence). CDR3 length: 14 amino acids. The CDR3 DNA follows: TGTGCCAGCAGTTCCTCTCTGGGCTCCTACGAGCAGTACGTC. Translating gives CASSSSLGSYEQYV.

Here the CDR3 reads CASSLWGREGDTQYF. Written as DNA, the CDR3 is TGTGCCAGCAGCTTATGGGGCAGGGAAGGAGATACGCAGTATTTT. This chain joins TRBV13 and TRBJ2-3; D is possibly TRBD1 (5 bases). V lost 2 bases and J 5 bases, leaving 14 bases between the germline ends. CDR1 and CDR2 (germline): PRHDT, FYEKMQ (reference sequence). The CDR3 length is 15 residues.

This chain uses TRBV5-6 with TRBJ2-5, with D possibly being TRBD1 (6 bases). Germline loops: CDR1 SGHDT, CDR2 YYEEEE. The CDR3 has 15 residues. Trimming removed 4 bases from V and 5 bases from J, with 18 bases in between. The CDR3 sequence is CASSPATGIRETQYF. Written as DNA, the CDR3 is TGTGCCAGCAGCCCTGCAACAGGGATCCGCGAGACCCAGTACTTC.

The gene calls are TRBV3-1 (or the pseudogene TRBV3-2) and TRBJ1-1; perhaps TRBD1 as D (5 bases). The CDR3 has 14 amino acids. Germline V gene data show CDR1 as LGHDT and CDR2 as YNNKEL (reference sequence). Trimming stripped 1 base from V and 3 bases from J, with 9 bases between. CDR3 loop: CASSQARGDTEAFF. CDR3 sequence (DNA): TGTGCCAGCAGCCAAGCTCGAGGGGACACTGAAGCTTTCTTT.